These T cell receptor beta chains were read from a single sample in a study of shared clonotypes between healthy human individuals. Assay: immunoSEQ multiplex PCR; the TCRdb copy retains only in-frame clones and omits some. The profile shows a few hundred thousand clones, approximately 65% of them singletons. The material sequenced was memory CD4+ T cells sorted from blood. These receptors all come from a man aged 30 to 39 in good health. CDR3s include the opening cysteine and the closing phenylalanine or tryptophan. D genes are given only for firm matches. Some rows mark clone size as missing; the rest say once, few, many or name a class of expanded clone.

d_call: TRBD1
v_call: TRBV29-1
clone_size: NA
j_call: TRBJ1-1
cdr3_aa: CSVKQGQTKNTEAFF
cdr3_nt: TGCAGCGTAAAACAGGGACAGACAAAGAACACTGAAGCTTTCTTT

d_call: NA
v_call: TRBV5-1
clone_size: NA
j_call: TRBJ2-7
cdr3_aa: CASSSQGTHYEQYF
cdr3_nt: TGCGCCAGCAGCTCCCAGGGGACACACTACGAGCAGTACTTC

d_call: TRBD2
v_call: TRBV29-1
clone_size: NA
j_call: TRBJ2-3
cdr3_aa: CSVGREALGTDTQYF
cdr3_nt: TGCAGCGTTGGACGGGAGGCCCTTGGCACAGATACGCAGTATTTT

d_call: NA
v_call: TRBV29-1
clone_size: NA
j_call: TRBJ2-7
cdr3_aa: CSVVTGGGTYEQYF
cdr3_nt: TGCAGCGTTGTAACAGGGGGAGGGACCTACGAGCAGTACTTC

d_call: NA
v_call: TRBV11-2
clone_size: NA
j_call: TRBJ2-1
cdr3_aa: CASSLVLGYNEQFF
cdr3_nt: TGTGCCAGCAGCTTAGTATTGGGTTACAATGAGCAGTTCTTC

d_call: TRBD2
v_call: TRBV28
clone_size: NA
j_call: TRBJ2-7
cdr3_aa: CASWGLAGEQYF
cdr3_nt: TGTGCCAGCTGGGGACTAGCGGGCGAGCAGTACTTC

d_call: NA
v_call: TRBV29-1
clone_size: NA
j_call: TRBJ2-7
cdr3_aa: CSVRRGRAETGEQYF
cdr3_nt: TGCAGCGTGCGACGGGGGAGAGCAGAGACAGGCGAGCAGTACTTC

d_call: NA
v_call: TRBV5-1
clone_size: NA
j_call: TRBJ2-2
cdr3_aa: CASSTRTASTGELFF
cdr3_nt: TGCGCCAGCAGCACCCGGACAGCCTCCACCGGGGAGCTGTTTTTT

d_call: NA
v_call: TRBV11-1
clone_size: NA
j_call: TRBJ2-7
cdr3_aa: CASTLGGYEQYF
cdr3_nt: TGTGCCAGCACCCTTGGGGGCTACGAGCAGTACTTC

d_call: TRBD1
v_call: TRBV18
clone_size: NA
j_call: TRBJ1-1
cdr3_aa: CASSQGQGNTEAFF
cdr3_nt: TGTGCCAGCTCACAGGGACAGGGGAACACTGAAGCTTTCTTT

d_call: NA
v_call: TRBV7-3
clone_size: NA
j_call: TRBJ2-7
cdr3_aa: CASSPMPGETYEQYF
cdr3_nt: TGTGCCAGCAGCCCGATGCCAGGGGAAACCTACGAGCAGTACTTC

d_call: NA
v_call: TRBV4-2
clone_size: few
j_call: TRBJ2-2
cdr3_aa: CASSQDRGTGELFF
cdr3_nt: TGTGCCAGCAGCCAAGACAGGGGCACCGGGGAGCTGTTTTTT

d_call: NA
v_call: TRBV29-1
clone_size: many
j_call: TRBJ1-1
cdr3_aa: CSVAPGWGMNTEAFF
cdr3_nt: TGCAGCGTCGCTCCTGGGTGGGGGATGAACACTGAAGCTTTCTTT

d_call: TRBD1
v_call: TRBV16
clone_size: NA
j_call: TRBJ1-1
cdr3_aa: CASSQSAGGNTEAFF
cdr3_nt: TGTGCCAGCAGCCAATCTGCAGGGGGGAACACTGAAGCTTTCTTT

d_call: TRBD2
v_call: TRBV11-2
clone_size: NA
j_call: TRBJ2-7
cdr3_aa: CASSSGLAYYEQYF
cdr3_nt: TGTGCCAGCAGCTCAGGACTAGCATATTACGAGCAGTACTTC

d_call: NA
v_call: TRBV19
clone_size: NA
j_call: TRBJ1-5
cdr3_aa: CASSIEAQGRGNQPQHF
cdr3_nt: TGTGCCAGTAGTATCGAGGCTCAGGGAAGGGGCAATCAGCCCCAGCATTTT

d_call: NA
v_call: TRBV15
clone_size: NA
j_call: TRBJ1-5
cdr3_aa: CATSGLANQPQHF
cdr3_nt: TGTGCCACCAGCGGGCTGGCCAATCAGCCCCAGCATTTT

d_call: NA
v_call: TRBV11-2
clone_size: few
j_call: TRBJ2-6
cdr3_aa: CASSLGGRGSSGANVLTF
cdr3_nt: TGTGCCAGCAGCTTAGGGGGCAGGGGCTCCTCTGGGGCCAACGTCCTGACTTTC

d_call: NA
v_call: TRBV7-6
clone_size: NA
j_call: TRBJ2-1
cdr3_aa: CASRRAATYNEQFF
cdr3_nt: TGTGCCAGCAGGCGAGCGGCAACCTACAATGAGCAGTTCTTC

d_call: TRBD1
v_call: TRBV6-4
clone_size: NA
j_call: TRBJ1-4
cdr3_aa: CAVQGKITEKLFF
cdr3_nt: TGTGCCGTACAGGGGAAAATAACAGAAAAACTGTTTTTT

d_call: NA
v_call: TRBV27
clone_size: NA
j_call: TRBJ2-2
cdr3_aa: CASSFYRRNTGELFF
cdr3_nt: TGTGCCAGCAGTTTTTACAGGAGAAACACCGGGGAGCTGTTTTTT

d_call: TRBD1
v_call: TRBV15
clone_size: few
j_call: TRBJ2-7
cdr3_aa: CATSRDRTSAREQYF
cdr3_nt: TGTGCCACCAGCAGGGACAGGACATCTGCTAGGGAGCAGTACTTC

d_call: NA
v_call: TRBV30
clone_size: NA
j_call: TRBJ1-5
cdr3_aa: CAWSSLGVNQPQHF
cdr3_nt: TGTGCCTGGAGTTCGTTGGGGGTAAATCAGCCCCAGCATTTT

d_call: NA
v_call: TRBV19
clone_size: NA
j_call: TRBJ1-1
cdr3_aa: CASSVQVGYTEAFF
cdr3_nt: TGTGCCAGTAGTGTACAGGTAGGGTACACTGAAGCTTTCTTT

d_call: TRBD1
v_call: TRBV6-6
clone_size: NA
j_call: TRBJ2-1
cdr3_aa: CASSLRGLYNEQFF
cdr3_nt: TGTGCCAGCAGTCTCAGGGGGCTCTACAATGAGCAGTTCTTC

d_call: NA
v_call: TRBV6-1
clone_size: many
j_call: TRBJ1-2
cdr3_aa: CASSERPNYGYTF
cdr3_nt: TGTGCCAGCAGTGAACGACCGAACTATGGCTACACCTTC

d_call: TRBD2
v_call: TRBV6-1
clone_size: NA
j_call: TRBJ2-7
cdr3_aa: CASRRTSGNYEQYF
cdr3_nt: TGTGCCAGCAGGAGGACTAGCGGGAATTACGAGCAGTACTTC

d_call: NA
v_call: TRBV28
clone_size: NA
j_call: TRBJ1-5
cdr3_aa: CASRRPGTPNQPQHF
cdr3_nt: TGTGCCAGCAGACGTCCCGGGACACCAAATCAGCCCCAGCATTTT

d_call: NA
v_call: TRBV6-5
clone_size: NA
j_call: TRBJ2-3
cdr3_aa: CASSYQSGLSTDTQYF
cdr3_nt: TGTGCCAGCAGTTACCAAAGCGGGTTAAGCACAGATACGCAGTATTTT

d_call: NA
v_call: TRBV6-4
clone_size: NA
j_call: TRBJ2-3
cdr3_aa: CASSDRGTQYF
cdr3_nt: TGTGCCAGCAGTGACCGGGGAACGCAGTATTTT

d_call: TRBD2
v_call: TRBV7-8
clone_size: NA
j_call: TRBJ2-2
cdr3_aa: CASSLAATSGRRELFF
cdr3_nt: TGTGCCAGCAGCTTAGCGGCGACTAGCGGGAGACGGGAGCTGTTTTTT

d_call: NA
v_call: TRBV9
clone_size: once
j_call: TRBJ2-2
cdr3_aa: CASSPRGGLTAGELFF
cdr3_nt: TGTGCCAGCAGCCCCAGGGGGGGACTAACTGCCGGGGAGCTGTTTTTT

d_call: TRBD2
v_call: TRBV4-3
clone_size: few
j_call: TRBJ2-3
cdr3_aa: CASSQDPAGGARSTDTQYF
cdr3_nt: TGCGCCAGCAGCCAAGATCCAGCGGGAGGTGCAAGAAGCACAGATACGCAGTATTTT

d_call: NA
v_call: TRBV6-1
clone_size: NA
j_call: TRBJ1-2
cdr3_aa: CASSTGISGGYTF
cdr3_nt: TGTGCCAGCAGCACCGGGATCTCGGGAGGCTACACCTTC

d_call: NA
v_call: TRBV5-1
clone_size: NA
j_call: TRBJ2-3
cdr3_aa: CASSPNPRLGTDTQYF
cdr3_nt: TGCGCCAGCAGCCCTAACCCGAGGCTTGGCACAGATACGCAGTATTTT

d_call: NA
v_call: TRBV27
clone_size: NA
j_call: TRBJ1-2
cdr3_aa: CASSTGNYGYTF
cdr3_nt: TGTGCCAGCAGCACAGGAAACTATGGCTACACCTTC

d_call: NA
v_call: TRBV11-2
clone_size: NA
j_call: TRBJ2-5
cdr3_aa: CASSHAETNQYQETQYF
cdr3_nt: TGTGCCAGCAGCCACGCCGAGACGAACCAGTACCAAGAGACCCAGTACTTC

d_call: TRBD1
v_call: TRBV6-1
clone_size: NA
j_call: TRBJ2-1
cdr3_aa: CASRSQGNVHEQFF
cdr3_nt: TGTGCCAGCAGATCACAGGGGAATGTACATGAGCAGTTCTTC

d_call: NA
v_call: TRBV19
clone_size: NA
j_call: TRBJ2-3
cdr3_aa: CASSMYNRNTQYF
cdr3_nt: TGTGCCAGTAGTATGTACAATCGGAATACGCAGTATTTT

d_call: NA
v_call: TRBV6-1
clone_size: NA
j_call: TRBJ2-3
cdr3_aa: CASKFRGADTQYF
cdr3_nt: TGTGCCAGCAAATTCAGGGGTGCAGATACGCAGTATTTT

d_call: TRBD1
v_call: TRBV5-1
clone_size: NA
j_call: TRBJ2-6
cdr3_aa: CASSRDRGLGANVLTF
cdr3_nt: TGCGCCAGCAGCCGGGACAGGGGGCTAGGGGCCAACGTCCTGACTTTC

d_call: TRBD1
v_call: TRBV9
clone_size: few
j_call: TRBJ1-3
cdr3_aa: CASSVAGTGYGNTIYF
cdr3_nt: TGTGCCAGCAGCGTAGCCGGGACAGGGTATGGAAACACCATATATTTT

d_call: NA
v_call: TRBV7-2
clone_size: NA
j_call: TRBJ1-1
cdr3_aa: CASSFGVSPAEAFF
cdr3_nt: TGTGCCAGCAGCTTTGGGGTTAGCCCAGCTGAAGCTTTCTTT

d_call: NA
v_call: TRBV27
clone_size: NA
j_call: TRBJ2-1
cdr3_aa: CASSLSAGNEQFF
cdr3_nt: TGTGCCAGCAGTTTATCGGCCGGAAATGAGCAGTTCTTC

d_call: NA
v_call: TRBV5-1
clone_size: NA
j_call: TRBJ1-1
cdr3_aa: CASSVGGASIGDTEAFF
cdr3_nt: TGCGCCAGCAGCGTTGGGGGGGCGAGTATTGGCGACACTGAAGCTTTCTTT

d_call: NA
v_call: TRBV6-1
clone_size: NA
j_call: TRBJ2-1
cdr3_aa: CASSEASRWANNEQFF
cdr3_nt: TGTGCCAGCAGTGAAGCCAGCAGATGGGCGAACAATGAGCAGTTCTTC

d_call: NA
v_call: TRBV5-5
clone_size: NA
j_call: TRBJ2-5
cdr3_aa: CASSLDWETQYF
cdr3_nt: TGTGCCAGCAGCTTGGATTGGGAGACCCAGTACTTC

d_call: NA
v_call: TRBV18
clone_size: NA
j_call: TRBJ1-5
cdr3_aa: CASSLSNQPQHF
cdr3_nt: TGTGCCAGCTCACTAAGTAATCAGCCCCAGCATTTT

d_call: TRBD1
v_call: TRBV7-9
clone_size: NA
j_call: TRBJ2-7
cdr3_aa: CASSLYQGAGIAGSYEQYF
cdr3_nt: TGTGCCAGCAGCTTGTATCAGGGGGCCGGTATTGCCGGCTCCTACGAGCAGTACTTC

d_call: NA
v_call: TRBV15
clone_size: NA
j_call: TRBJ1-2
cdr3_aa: CATSREGRFDYGYTF
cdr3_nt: TGTGCCACCAGCAGAGAGGGGCGGTTCGACTATGGCTACACCTTC

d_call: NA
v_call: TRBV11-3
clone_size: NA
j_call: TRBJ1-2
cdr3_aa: CASSLGQGCLYGYTF
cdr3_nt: TGTGCCAGCAGCTTAGGCCAGGGGTGTTTGTATGGCTACACCTTC

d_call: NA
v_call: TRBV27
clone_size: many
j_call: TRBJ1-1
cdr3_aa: CASSFASPKATEAFF
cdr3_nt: TGTGCCAGCAGTTTTGCGAGCCCTAAGGCCACTGAAGCTTTCTTT

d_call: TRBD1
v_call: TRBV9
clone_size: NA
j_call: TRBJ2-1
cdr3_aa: CASSVFDRGYNEQFF
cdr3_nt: TGTGCCAGCAGCGTGTTCGACAGGGGTTACAATGAGCAGTTCTTC